The 28 T cell receptor beta chains below come from one sample, sequenced in a study of post-analysis software for immune sequencing data. No antigen is known for these receptors. The library was made from cDNA and included unique molecular identifiers. TCRdb itself ran the PCR reads through MiXCR, one entry per CDR3 protein. The repertoire has about 430,000 distinct CDR3 sequences, about 40% of them found once; the top ten carry around 8%. Study conclusions and caveats: In patients, about 5 TRBV segments were more frequent than in controls, with TRBV5-6, TRBV5-1 and TRBV20-1 among them.

What was sequenced was blood. Receptor source: a girl under 10 years old with multiple sclerosis.

The chain recombines TRBV20-1 with TRBJ2-1; 9 nucleotides agree with TRBD2. The trim removed 1 base at V and 6 bases at J, leaving 7 bases unmatched. CDR1 and CDR2 (germline): DFQATT, SNEGSKA (reference sequence). This CDR3 has 15 residues. The CDR3 protein is CSARGVAGEGNEQFF. For the CDR3, the DNA is TGCAGTGCTAGAGGGGTAGCGGGGGAGGGCAATGAGCAGTTCTTC.

The chain couples TRBV20-1 to TRBJ2-5; 15 bases agree with TRBD2. The CDR3 covers 16 residues. Germline CDR1 and CDR2: DFQATT and SNEGSKA (reference sequence). V shed 2 bases and J 5 bases; nucleotides not matched to a gene: 6. The CDR3 protein is CSARWTSGRARETQYF. The CDR3 DNA reads as TGCAGTGCTAGATGGACTAGCGGGAGGGCCCGGGAGACCCAGTACTTC.

The V gene is TRBV5-1, the J gene TRBJ2-3; no clear D gene. Deletions cut 0 bases from V and 2 bases from J, with 13 bases between. CDR1 is SGHRS and CDR2 is YFSETQ in the germline V gene. CDR3 length equals 16 residues. The CDR3 DNA follows: TGCGCCAGCAGCTTGGCCGTTGCCGTCCCCACAGATACGCAGTATTTT. It is translated as CASSLAVAVPTDTQYF.

The chain joins TRBV7-3 to TRBJ2-3, with TRBD2 as a possible D gene (7 bases). The CDR3 length is 17 residues. The ends were cut back, 2 bases at V and 1 base at J, with 16 bases in the middle. From germline, CDR1 is SGHTA and CDR2 FQGTGA. CDR3: CASSLLGGAGGTDTQYF. In nucleotides, the CDR3 is TGTGCCAGCAGCTTATTAGGGGGGGCTGGCGGCACAGATACGCAGTATTTT.

The chain recombines TRBV7-9 with TRBJ1-2, with 9 bases fitting TRBD1. The CDR3 sequence is 13 residues long. Germline V gene sequence: CDR1 SEHNR, CDR2 FQNEAQ (reference sequence). V shed 3 bases, J shed 7 bases, and the junction held 3 bases outside the gene matches. CDR3 protein: CASSLRDRAGYTF. The CDR3 coding sequence is TGTGCCAGCAGCTTGAGGGACAGGGCTGGCTACACCTTC.

V usage is TRBV7-9 and J usage is TRBJ1-2; a possible D gene is TRBD1 (6 bases). The CDR3 spans 15 residues. Germline V gene data show CDR1 as SEHNR and CDR2 as FQNEAQ (reference sequence). V lost 4 bases and J lost 6, with 18 bases in between. The CDR3 sequence: CASSSRGRGLDGYTF. Here the CDR3 DNA reads TGTGCCAGCAGCTCGAGGGGGAGGGGACTAGATGGCTACACCTTC.

This clonotype was seen only a few times. The V gene is TRBV20-1, the J gene TRBJ1-6; the D is unclear. The CDR3 is 12 residues long. V was shortened by 8 bases and J by 6 bases, with 11 bases between the two germline ends. Looked up from germline, CDR1 is DFQATT and CDR2 is SNEGSKA (reference sequence). CDR3 residues: CSLIGGNSPLHF. The DNA of the CDR3 is TGCAGTCTTATTGGTGGTAATTCACCCCTCCACTTT.

Of note for this clonotype: A much larger clone lies one base from this, so it may be a read error. The chain combines TRBV12-3 or TRBV12-4 with TRBJ1-6; no reliable D call. The length of the CDR3 is 13 residues. The CDR3 region has the DNA TGTGCCAGTACTCAGGTCGGGGATTCATCCCTCCACTTT. Residues: CASTQVGDSSLHF.

The CDR3 DNA is TGCAGCGCCTCGGGACAGGGGATCGCCGGGGAGCTGTTTTTT. It translates to CSASGQGIAGELFF. This chain links TRBV29-1 with TRBJ2-2; 10 nucleotides match TRBD1. J was trimmed by 6 bases and V by 7 bases; bases with no gene match: 8. There are 14 residues in the CDR3. The germline CDR1 and CDR2 sequences are SQVTM and ANQGSEA.

This clonotype was found a few times. V gene TRBV20-1 combines with J gene TRBJ2-3; D not certain. Germline lookup yields CDR1 DFQATT and CDR2 SNEGSKA (reference sequence). CDR3 length: 14 residues. V gave up 3 bases and J gave up 0 bases, with 10 bases separating them. CDR3 amino acids: CSASGGFSTDTQYF. CDR3 coding DNA: TGCAGTGCTAGTGGCGGATTCAGCACAGATACGCAGTATTTT.

The chain is built from TRBV29-1 and TRBJ2-1, with D tentatively TRBD2 (6 bases). Between the trimmed V and J ends, which lost 5 bases and 0 bases, there was a span of 11 bases. The CDR3 extends over 14 amino acids. The V gene's germline CDR1 is SQVTM and CDR2 ANQGSEA. The CDR3 loop is CSVKGGTSYNEQFF. The CDR3 region has the DNA TGCAGCGTTAAAGGCGGGACCTCCTACAATGAGCAGTTCTTC.

J is TRBJ2-5 and V is TRBV4-3; maybe TRBD1 (6 bases). V lost 0 bases and J 6 bases, leaving 8 bases between the germline ends. The CDR3 is 13 amino acids. Germline values: CDR1 LGHNA, CDR2 YSLEER. CDR3 nucleotides: TGCGCCAGCAGCCAAGAACAGGGAAAGACCCAGTACTTC. Its translation: CASSQEQGKTQYF.

The chain couples TRBV7-3 to TRBJ1-1; D uncertain. Germline V lookup: CDR1 SGHTA, CDR2 FQGTGA. This CDR3 is 14 amino acids long. With 2 bases removed from V and 0 bases from J, the gap between germline ends came to 7 bases. CDR3 in amino acids: CASSLFGVNTEAFF. The CDR3 DNA sequence: TGTGCCAGCAGCTTATTTGGGGTGAACACTGAAGCTTTCTTT.

V and J are TRBV6-1 and TRBJ1-2; TRBD1 is a possible D gene (6 bases). The V and J ends lost 5 bases and 0 bases respectively, with 19 bases between them. This CDR3 contains 17 residues. Germline V gene lookup returns CDR1 MNHNS and CDR2 SASEGT. This CDR3 is CASSTFRGHPSNYGYTF. DNA of the CDR3: TGTGCCAGCAGTACGTTCAGGGGCCACCCGTCTAACTATGGCTACACCTTC.

The chain couples TRBV7-9 to TRBJ2-3; 8 nucleotides agree with TRBD2. Germline CDR1 and CDR2: SEHNR and FQNEAQ (reference sequence). CDR3 size: 16 residues. The V gene end was trimmed by 0 bases and the J gene end by 4 bases; junction bases not matched to a gene: 6. CDR3 DNA: TGTGCCAGCAGCTTAGCGACTAGCGAGTTGGCAGATACGCAGTATTTT. Translated, it gives CASSLATSELADTQYF.

The genes are TRBV7-9 and TRBJ2-5; no clear D gene. The DNA end favors TRBJ2-7, so the J call may be wrong. The CDR3 length is 18 residues. Germline V gene sequence: CDR1 SEHNR, CDR2 FQNEAQ (reference sequence). CDR3 sequence reads: CASSFYVEPPGPFSEQYF. DNA for the CDR3: TGTGCCAGCAGCTTCTACGTGGAGCCGCCGGGCCCCTTTTCCGAGCAGTACTTC.

The genes are TRBV28 and TRBJ2-4, with unresolved D. TRBJ2-7 explains the end of the DNA better; the J call may be wrong. The CDR3 is 13 amino acids. Germline V gene data show CDR1 as MDHEN and CDR2 as SYDVKM. CDR3 residues: CASSFGSLDEQYF. In nucleotides, the CDR3 is TGTGCCAGCAGTTTTGGGTCTTTGGACGAGCAGTACTTC.

The chain carries TRBV29-1 and TRBJ2-1; weak D call: TRBD2 (6 bases). Between the trimmed V and J ends, which lost 2 bases and 8 bases, there was a span of 16 bases. The CDR3 is made up of 14 amino acids. The germline gives CDR1 SQVTM, CDR2 ANQGSEA. The CDR3 sequence: CSVEIGVSGDEQFF. DNA of the CDR3: TGCAGCGTTGAAATCGGGGTTTCGGGGGATGAGCAGTTCTTC.

This clonotype appeared a few times. The CDR3 is CAISPLQTGSETQYF. CDR3 in DNA: TGTGCCATCAGTCCCCTACAGACAGGGTCGGAGACCCAGTACTTC. This chain uses TRBV10-3 with TRBJ2-7, with TRBD1 identical over 7 bases. The J call could be wrong; TRBJ2-5 is a better fit for the DNA end. This CDR3 has 15 amino acids. Germline V gene lookup returns CDR1 ENHRY and CDR2 SYGVKD.

This clonotype was seen more than once but under ten times. The chain carries TRBV13 and TRBJ1-4; D not resolved. V was shortened by 4 bases and J by 8 bases, with 14 bases between the two germline ends. The CDR3 has 14 residues. Germline V gene lookup returns CDR1 PRHDT and CDR2 FYEKMQ (reference sequence). The chain's CDR3 is CASSSTGRMEKLFF. CDR3 sequence (DNA): TGTGCCAGCAGCTCGACGGGGAGAATGGAAAAACTGTTTTTT.

In this sample, this clonotype turned up a few times. The CDR3: CASSFSPAVELEQYF. The CDR3 DNA reads as TGTGCCAGCAGTTTTTCCCCGGCCGTGGAGCTCGAGCAGTACTTC. The rearrangement joins TRBV28 to TRBJ2-7; D is unresolved. From germline, CDR1 is MDHEN and CDR2 SYDVKM. V lost 3 bases, J lost 6 bases, and 18 bases lay in between. There are 15 residues in the CDR3.

The rearrangement links TRBV7-2 to TRBJ1-5; D call uncertain. V gave up 1 base and J gave up 4 bases, with 11 bases separating them. This CDR3 is built from 15 residues. CDR1 and CDR2 (germline): SGHTA, FQGNSA. The CDR3 region has the DNA TGTGCCAGCAGCTTAGACGGTCAGACAAATCAGCCCCAGCATTTT. Amino acids: CASSLDGQTNQPQHF.

The sample holds a few counts of this clonotype. The chain joins TRBV12-3 or TRBV12-4 to TRBJ2-7; 8 positions match TRBD1. The CDR3 consists of 16 residues. V lost 5 bases, J lost 2 bases, and 11 bases stayed unmatched. In DNA, the CDR3 is TGTGCCAGCAGTAAAGTACCCGGGACAGGACCCTACGAGCAGTACTTC. It codes for CASSKVPGTGPYEQYF.

This clonotype was found once. DNA for the CDR3: TGTGCCAGCAGCCAAGTAGTGCGGGGCTATGGCTACACCTTC. This sequence encodes CASSQVVRGYGYTF. The chain combines TRBV3-1 with TRBJ1-2; D remains ambiguous. This CDR3 comprises 14 residues. From germline, CDR1 is LGHDT and CDR2 YNNKEL (reference sequence). The V end was cut by 1 base, the J end by 4 bases, with 10 bases between.

The chain is built from TRBV5-1 and TRBJ2-4, with TRBD1 identical over 7 bases. The DNA matches TRBJ2-7 better at its end, which makes the J call doubtful. This CDR3 spans 14 amino acids. Germline loops: CDR1 SGHRS, CDR2 YFSETQ. CDR3 in DNA: TGCGCCAGCAGCCTCGCGACAGGGAACTACGAGCAGTACTTC. It encodes CASSLATGNYEQYF.

The chain joins TRBV7-8 to TRBJ2-7, with D possibly matching TRBD1 (7 bases). This CDR3 has 14 residues. With 6 bases removed from V and 0 bases from J, the gap between germline ends came to 12 bases. CDR1 and CDR2 (germline): SGHVS, FQNEAQ. As DNA, the CDR3 is TGTGCCAGCAGGAGGAGGGGGCTCTCCTACGAGCAGTACTTC. It yields the protein CASRRRGLSYEQYF. Variable domain in full (rest from reference TRBV7-8 and TRBJ2-7): GAGVSQSPRYKVAKRGQDVALRCDPISGHVSLFWYQQALGQGPEFLTYFQNEAQLDKSGLPSDRFFAERPEGSVSTLKIQRTQQEDSAVYLCASRRRGLSYEQYFGPGTRLTVT.

The chain combines TRBV12-3 or TRBV12-4 with TRBJ2-5, with a possible D match to TRBD1 (5 bases). The end of the DNA fits TRBJ2-7 better, so the J call may be wrong. This CDR3 comprises 12 residues. CDR3: CASSRQLYEQYF. For the CDR3, the DNA is TGTGCCAGCAGTCGACAGTTGTACGAGCAGTACTTC.

This chain connects TRBV29-1 to TRBJ2-4; 9 bases map to TRBD1. The CDR3 contains 15 residues. Germline V CDR1 and CDR2: SQVTM, ANQGSEA. J gave up 8 bases and V 2 bases, and 10 bases lay outside the gene matches. CDR3 amino acids: CSVETGQGRGDIQYF. CDR3 bases: TGCAGCGTTGAAACGGGACAGGGAAGGGGTGACATTCAGTACTTC.